These 14 T cell receptor beta chains were sequenced from one sample in a study of graft-versus-host responses after intestinal transplantation. The table came from immunoSEQ multiplex PCR; TCRdb's copy has only in-frame clones and leaves some out. The table records about 47,000 clones, roughly 94% of them present only once. The specimen was PBMCs, collected around 48 weeks after intestinal transplant. The receptor source for this set is a human patient who received an intestinal transplant, so some T cells may come from the graft donor.

The chain employs TRBV4-1 and TRBJ2-1, with 9 positions matching TRBD2. Germline V lookup: CDR1 MGHRA, CDR2 YSYEKL. The CDR3 has 16 residues. V was pared by 1 base and J by 4 bases, with 5 bases of the junction left unmatched. In nucleotides, the CDR3 is TGCGCCAGCAGCCAAGTTAGTAGCGGGGGTTACAATGAGCAGTTCTTC. This translates into CASSQVSSGGYNEQFF.

This chain uses TRBV19 with TRBJ1-3; D is undetermined. The CDR3 sequence is 16 residues long. From germline, CDR1 is LNHDA and CDR2 SQIVND (reference sequence). The V and J ends lost 1 base and 8 bases respectively, with 18 bases between them. CDR3 sequence reads: CASSIVPTRSTDTIYF. The CDR3, as DNA: TGTGCCAGTAGTATAGTACCGACTAGATCAACAGACACCATATATTTT.

The genes are TRBV6-4 and TRBJ1-2; D gene uncertain. The CDR3 is made up of 13 amino acids. V lost 4 bases to trimming and J lost 6 bases, with 12 bases between them. In germline, CDR1 is MRHNA, CDR2 SNTAGT. The CDR3 region is CASSANSGDGYTF. In DNA, the CDR3 is TGTGCCAGCAGTGCAAACTCCGGGGATGGCTACACCTTC.

The chain carries TRBV18 and TRBJ1-2; D remains unclear. Germline lookup yields CDR1 KGHSH and CDR2 LQKENI. The CDR3 runs to 14 residues. Trimming took 2 bases from V and 4 from J, leaving 11 bases between them. The CDR3 DNA sequence: TGTGCCAGCTCACCAGACGAAAGTGGCTATGGCTACACCTTC. Its translation is CASSPDESGYGYTF. The variable domain in full, completed from reference TRBV18 and TRBJ1-2, reads NAGVMQNPRHLVRRRGQEARLRCSPMKGHSHVYWYRQLPEEGLKFMVYLQKENIIDESGMPKERFSAEFPKEGPSILRIQQVVRGDSAAYFCASSPDESGYGYTFGSGTRLTVV.

The V and J genes are TRBV7-3 and TRBJ2-1; 12 bases agree with TRBD2. The ends lost 1 base at V and 8 bases at J; junction bases unmatched: 3. The CDR3 runs 15 residues. Germline V gene lookup returns CDR1 SGHTA and CDR2 FQGTGA. The CDR3 coding sequence is TGTGCCAGCAGCTTAATGGGACTAGCGGGCGATGAGCAGTTCTTC. Translating it yields CASSLMGLAGDEQFF. Full variable domain (outside the CDR3, taken from reference TRBV7-3 and TRBJ2-1): GAGVSQTPSNKVTEKGKYVELRCDPISGHTALYWYRQSLGQGPEFLIYFQGTGAADDSGLPNDRFFAVRPEGSVSTLKIQRTERGDSAVYLCASSLMGLAGDEQFFGPGTRLTVL.

This clone was seen once. The chain joins TRBV5-1 to TRBJ2-7, with D possibly being TRBD1 (5 bases). CDR1 and CDR2 (germline): SGHRS, YFSETQ. The CDR3 consists of 14 residues. The V end was cut by 3 bases, the J end by 0 bases, with 10 bases between. CDR3 nucleotides: TGCGCCAGCAGCTCAGGGCTCAGCTCCTACGAGCAGTACTTC. It encodes CASSSGLSSYEQYF.

This sequence joins TRBV15 and TRBJ1-1; no reliable D call. The CDR3 extends over 15 amino acids. The germline V and J ends were trimmed by 0 bases and 0 bases, with 8 bases remaining between them. Germline V gene lookup returns CDR1 LNHNV and CDR2 YYDKDF (reference sequence). CDR3 sequence (DNA): TGTGCCACCAGCAGAGAAGTGCGGGTGAACACTGAAGCTTTCTTT. Its translation: CATSREVRVNTEAFF.

This chain uses TRBV10-3 with TRBJ1-1; D is unresolved. Trimming shortened V by 5 bases and J by 1 base, and 2 bases separated the two germline ends. From germline, CDR1 is ENHRY and CDR2 SYGVKD. The CDR3 extends over 11 amino acids. The CDR3 protein is CAISQNTEAFF. CDR3 nucleotides: TGTGCCATCAGTCAGAACACTGAAGCTTTCTTT.

J is TRBJ2-3 and V is TRBV28; no definite D call. This CDR3 is 15 amino acids long. Deletions cut 2 bases from V and 0 bases from J, with 9 bases between. Germline loops: CDR1 MDHEN, CDR2 SYDVKM. The chain's CDR3 is CASSLVVTSTDTQYF. The DNA for the CDR3 is TGTGCCAGCAGTTTAGTAGTTACTAGCACAGATACGCAGTATTTT.

This chain connects TRBV7-3 to TRBJ1-1; no clear D. The germline V and J ends were trimmed by 8 bases and 1 base, with 11 bases remaining between them. The germline V gene has CDR1 SGHTA and CDR2 FQGTGA. The CDR3 totals 13 residues. CDR3 nucleotide sequence: TGTGCCAGCCTCCAAGACGGGAACACTGAAGCTTTCTTT. Its translation: CASLQDGNTEAFF.

The gene calls are TRBV5-1 and TRBJ2-3; 9 nucleotides agree with TRBD2. The CDR3 has 11 amino acids. Germline lookup yields CDR1 SGHRS and CDR2 YFSETQ. After removal of 8 bases from V and 9 bases from J, the junction contained 4 bases not matched to a gene. The CDR3 DNA follows: TGCGCCAGTAGCGGGGGCGAAACGCAGTATTTT. Its protein is CASSGGETQYF.

The chain recombines TRBV6-5 with TRBJ2-4; D is possibly TRBD1 (5 bases). The germline CDR1 and CDR2 sequences are MNHEY and SVGAGI. The CDR3 runs to 13 residues. Between the trimmed V and J ends, which lost 4 bases and 5 bases, there was a span of 9 bases. CDR3 nucleotide sequence: TGTGCCAGCAGTTTGGGGCCGGAAAACATTCAGTACTTC. Amino acids: CASSLGPENIQYF.

As DNA, the CDR3 is TGTGCCAGCAGTCCTATCGGGACAGGGGGGCACTATGGCTACACCTTC. Residues: CASSPIGTGGHYGYTF. The J gene is TRBJ1-2, the V gene TRBV11-2; 11 bases agree with TRBD1. The V and J ends lost 6 bases and 3 bases, in that order; junction bases with no gene match: 9. This CDR3 is built from 16 residues. Germline CDR1 is SGHAT and CDR2 is FQNNGV. Together with reference TRBV11-2 and TRBJ1-2, the CDR3 gives the full variable domain: EAGVAQSPRYKIIEKRQSVAFWCNPISGHATLYWYQQILGQGPKLLIQFQNNGVVDDSQLPKDRFSAERLKGVDSTLKIQPAKLEDSAVYLCASSPIGTGGHYGYTFGSGTRLTVV.

The J gene is TRBJ1-2, the V gene TRBV9; a weak D match, TRBD1 (6 bases). Germline assignment: CDR1 SGDLS and CDR2 YYNGEE. Deletions cut 3 bases from V and 8 bases from J, with 20 bases between. The CDR3 runs to 15 residues. The CDR3 sequence: CASSAPRQGPGGYTF. In DNA, the CDR3 is TGTGCCAGCAGCGCTCCCCGGCAGGGGCCGGGCGGCTACACCTTC.